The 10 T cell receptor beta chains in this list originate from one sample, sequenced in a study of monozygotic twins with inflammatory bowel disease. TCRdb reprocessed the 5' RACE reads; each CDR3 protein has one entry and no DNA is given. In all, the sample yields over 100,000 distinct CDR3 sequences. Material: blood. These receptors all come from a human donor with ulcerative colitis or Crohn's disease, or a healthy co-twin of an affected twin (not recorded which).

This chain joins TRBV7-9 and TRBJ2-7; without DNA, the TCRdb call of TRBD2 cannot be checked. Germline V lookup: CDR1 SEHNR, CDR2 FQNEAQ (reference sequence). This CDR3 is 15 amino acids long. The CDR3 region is CASSYPAGLPYEQYF.

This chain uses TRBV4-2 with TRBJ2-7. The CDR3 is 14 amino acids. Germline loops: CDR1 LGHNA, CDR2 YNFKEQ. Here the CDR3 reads CASSHRTGPYEQYF.

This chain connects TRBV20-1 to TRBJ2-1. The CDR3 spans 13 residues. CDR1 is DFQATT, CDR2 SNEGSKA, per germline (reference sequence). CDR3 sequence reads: CSAINTGRNEQFF.

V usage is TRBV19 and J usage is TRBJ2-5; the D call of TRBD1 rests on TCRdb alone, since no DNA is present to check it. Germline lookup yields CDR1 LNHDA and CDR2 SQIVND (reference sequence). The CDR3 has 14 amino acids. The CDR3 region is CASKMSPGGETQYF.

CDR3 residues: CASKLLGAGELFF. This chain links TRBV12-3 or TRBV12-4 with TRBJ2-2; there is no DNA to check the TCRdb D call of TRBD2. This CDR3 has 13 residues.

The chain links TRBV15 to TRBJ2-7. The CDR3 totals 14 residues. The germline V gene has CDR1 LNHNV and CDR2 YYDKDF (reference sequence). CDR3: CATSRGQEAYEQYF.

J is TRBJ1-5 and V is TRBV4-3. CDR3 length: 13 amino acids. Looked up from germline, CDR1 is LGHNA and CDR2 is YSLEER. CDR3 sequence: CASSQDRKQPQHF.

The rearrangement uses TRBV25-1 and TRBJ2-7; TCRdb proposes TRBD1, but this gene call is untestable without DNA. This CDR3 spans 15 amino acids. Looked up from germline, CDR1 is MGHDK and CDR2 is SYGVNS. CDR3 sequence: CASSEYRQGAREQYF.

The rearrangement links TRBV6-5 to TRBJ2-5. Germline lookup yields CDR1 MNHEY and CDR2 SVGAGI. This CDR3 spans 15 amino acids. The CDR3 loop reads CASSYLLGDGETQYF.

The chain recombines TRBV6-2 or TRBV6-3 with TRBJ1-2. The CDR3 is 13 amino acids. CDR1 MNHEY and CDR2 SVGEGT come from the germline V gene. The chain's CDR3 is CASSSQGGYGYTF.